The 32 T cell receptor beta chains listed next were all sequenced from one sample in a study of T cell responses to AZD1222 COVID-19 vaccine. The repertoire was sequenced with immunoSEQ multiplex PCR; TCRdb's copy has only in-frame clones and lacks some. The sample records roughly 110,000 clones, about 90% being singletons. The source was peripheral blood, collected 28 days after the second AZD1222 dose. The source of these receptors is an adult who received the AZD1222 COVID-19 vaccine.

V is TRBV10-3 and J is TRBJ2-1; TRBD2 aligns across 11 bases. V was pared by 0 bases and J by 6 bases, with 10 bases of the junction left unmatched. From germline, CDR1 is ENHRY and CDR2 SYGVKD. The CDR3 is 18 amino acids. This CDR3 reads CAISESVIAGGPSNEQFF. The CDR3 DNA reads TGTGCCATCAGTGAGTCGGTCATAGCGGGGGGGCCCTCCAATGAGCAGTTCTTC.

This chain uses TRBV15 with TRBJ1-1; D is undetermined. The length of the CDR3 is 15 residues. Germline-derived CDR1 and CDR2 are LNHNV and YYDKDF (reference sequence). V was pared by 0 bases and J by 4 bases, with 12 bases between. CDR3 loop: CATSRELALGTEAFF. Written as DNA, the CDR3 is TGTGCCACCAGCAGAGAATTGGCCTTGGGCACTGAAGCTTTCTTT.

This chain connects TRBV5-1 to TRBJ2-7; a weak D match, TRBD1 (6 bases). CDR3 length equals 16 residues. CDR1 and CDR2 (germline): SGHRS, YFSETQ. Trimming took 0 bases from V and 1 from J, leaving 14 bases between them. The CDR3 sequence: CASSLVWGLRSYEQYF. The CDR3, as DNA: TGCGCCAGCAGCTTGGTGTGGGGGCTTAGGTCCTACGAGCAGTACTTC.

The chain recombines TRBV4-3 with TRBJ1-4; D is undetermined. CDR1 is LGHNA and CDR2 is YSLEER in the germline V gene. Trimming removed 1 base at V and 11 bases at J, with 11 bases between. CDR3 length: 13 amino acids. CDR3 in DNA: TGCGCCAGCAGCCAAGCCGGGAGCGTTAAACTGTTTTTT. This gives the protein CASSQAGSVKLFF.

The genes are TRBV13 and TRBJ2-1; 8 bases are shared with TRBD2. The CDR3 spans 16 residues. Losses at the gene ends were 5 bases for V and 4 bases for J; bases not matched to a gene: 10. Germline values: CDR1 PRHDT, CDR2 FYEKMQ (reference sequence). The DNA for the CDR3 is TGTGCCAGCAGCCCGGGGCGGCGGGGGGTTTACAATGAGCAGTTCTTC. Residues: CASSPGRRGVYNEQFF.

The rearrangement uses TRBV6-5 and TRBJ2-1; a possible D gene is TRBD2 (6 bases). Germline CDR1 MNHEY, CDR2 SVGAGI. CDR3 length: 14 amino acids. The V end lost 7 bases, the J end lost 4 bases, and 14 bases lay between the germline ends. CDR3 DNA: TGTGCCAGCAATTCTTATGGGAGGTACAATGAGCAGTTCTTC. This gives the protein CASNSYGRYNEQFF.

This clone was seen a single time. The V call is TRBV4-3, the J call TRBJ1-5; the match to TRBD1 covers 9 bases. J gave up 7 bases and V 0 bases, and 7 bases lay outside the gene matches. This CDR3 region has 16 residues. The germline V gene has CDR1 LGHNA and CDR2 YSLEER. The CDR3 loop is CASSQDNRGHGQPQHF. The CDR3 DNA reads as TGCGCCAGCAGCCAAGATAACAGGGGGCACGGACAGCCCCAGCATTTT.

The CDR3 loop reads CASRPGLGTYEQYF. CDR3 bases: TGCGCCAGTCGTCCGGGACTGGGAACCTACGAGCAGTACTTC. The V call is TRBV5-1, the J call TRBJ2-7; a possible D gene is TRBD2 (6 bases). Germline-derived CDR1 and CDR2 are SGHRS and YFSETQ. There are 14 residues in the CDR3. Trimming took 8 bases from V and 2 from J, leaving 17 bases between them.

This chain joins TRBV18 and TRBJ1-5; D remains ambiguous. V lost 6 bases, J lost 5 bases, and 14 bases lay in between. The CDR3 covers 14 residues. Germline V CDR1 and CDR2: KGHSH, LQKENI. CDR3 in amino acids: CASSRGGGDQPQHF. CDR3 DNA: TGTGCCAGCTCCCGAGGAGGCGGGGATCAGCCCCAGCATTTT.

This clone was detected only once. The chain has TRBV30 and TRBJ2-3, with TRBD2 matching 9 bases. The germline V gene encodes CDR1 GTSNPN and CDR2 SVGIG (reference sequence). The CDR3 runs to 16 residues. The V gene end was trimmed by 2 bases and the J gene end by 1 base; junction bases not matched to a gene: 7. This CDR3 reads CAWSRRASGGTDTQYF. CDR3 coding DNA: TGTGCCTGGAGTCGGAGGGCTAGCGGGGGCACAGATACGCAGTATTTT.

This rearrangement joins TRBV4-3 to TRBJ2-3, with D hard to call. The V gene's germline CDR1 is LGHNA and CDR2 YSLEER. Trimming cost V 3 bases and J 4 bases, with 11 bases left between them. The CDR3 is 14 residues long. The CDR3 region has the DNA TGCGCCAGCAGCCAGTCGCTAGTTCCAGATACGCAGTATTTT. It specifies CASSQSLVPDTQYF.

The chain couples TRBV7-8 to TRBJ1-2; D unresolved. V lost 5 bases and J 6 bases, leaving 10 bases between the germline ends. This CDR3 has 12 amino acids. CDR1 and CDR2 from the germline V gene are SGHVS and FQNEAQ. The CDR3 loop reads CASSPWDNGYTF. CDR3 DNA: TGTGCCAGCAGCCCCTGGGATAATGGCTACACCTTC. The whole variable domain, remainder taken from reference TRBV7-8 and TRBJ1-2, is GAGVSQSPRYKVAKRGQDVALRCDPISGHVSLFWYQQALGQGPEFLTYFQNEAQLDKSGLPSDRFFAERPEGSVSTLKIQRTQQEDSAVYLCASSPWDNGYTFGSGTRLTVV.

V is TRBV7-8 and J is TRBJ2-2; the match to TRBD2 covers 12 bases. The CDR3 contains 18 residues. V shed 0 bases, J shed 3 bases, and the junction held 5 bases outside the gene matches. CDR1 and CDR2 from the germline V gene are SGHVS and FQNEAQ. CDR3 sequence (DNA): TGTGCCAGCAGCTTAGCGACTAGCGGGGGTTTCGACACCGGGGAGCTGTTTTTT. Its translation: CASSLATSGGFDTGELFF.

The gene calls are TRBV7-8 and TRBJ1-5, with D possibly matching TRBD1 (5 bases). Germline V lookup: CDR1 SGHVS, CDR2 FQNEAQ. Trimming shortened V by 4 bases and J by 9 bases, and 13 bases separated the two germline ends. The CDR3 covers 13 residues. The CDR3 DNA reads TGTGCCAGCAGCTCGGGGACGCCCGCGCCCCAGCATTTT. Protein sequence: CASSSGTPAPQHF.

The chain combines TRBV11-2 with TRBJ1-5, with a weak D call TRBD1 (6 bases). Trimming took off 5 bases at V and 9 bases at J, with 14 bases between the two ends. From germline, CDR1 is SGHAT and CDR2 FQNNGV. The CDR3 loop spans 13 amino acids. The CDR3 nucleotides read TGTGCCAGCAGCCACCCAGGGGATTGGCCCCAGCATTTT. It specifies CASSHPGDWPQHF.

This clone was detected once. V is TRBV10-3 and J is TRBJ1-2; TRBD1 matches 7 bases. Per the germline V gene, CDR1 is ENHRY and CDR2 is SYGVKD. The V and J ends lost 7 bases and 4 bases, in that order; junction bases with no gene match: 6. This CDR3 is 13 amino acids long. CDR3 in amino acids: CAITDRASYGYTF. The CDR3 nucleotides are TGTGCCATCACCGACAGGGCCTCCTATGGCTACACCTTC.

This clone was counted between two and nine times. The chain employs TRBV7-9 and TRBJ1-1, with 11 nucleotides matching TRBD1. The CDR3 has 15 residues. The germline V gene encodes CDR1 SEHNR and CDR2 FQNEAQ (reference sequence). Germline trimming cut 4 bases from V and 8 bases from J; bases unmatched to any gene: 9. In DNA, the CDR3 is TGTGCCAGCAGCTCCGCCGGGACAGGGGGACCCGAAGCTTTCTTT. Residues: CASSSAGTGGPEAFF.

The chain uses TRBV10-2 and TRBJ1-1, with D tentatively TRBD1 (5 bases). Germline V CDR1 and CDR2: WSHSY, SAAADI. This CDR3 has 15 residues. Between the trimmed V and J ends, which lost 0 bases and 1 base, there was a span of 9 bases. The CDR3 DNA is TGCGCCAGCAGTGAGTCGGGGGTTTCGAACACTGAAGCTTTCTTT. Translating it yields CASSESGVSNTEAFF.

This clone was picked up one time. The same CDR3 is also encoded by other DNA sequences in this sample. The CDR3 nucleotides read TGTGCCAGCAGTTACGGGGGGGGGAATCAGCCCCAGCATTTT. Its translation: CASSYGGGNQPQHF. V and J are TRBV6-5 and TRBJ1-5, with a possible D match to TRBD1 (5 bases). Trimming took 2 bases from V and 4 from J, leaving 9 bases between them. The CDR3 contains 14 residues. Germline-derived CDR1 and CDR2 are MNHEY and SVGAGI.

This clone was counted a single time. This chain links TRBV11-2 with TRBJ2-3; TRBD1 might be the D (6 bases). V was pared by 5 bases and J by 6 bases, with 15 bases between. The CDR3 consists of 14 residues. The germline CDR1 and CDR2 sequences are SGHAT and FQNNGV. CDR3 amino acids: CASSQQGGADTQYF. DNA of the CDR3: TGTGCCAGCAGCCAACAGGGTGGGGCGGATACGCAGTATTTT.

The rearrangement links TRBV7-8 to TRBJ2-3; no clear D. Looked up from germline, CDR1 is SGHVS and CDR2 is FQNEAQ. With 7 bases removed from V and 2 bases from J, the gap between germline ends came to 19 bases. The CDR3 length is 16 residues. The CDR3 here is CASIPGRRLSTDTQYF. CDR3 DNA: TGTGCCAGCATCCCGGGTAGGCGGCTGTCCACAGATACGCAGTATTTT.

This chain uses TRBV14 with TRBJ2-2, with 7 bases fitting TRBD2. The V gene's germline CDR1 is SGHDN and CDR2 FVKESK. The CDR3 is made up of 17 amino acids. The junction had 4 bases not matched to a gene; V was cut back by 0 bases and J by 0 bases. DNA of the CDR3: TGTGCCAGCAGCCAAGATCCCGGACTAGCGAACACCGGGGAGCTGTTTTTT. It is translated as CASSQDPGLANTGELFF.

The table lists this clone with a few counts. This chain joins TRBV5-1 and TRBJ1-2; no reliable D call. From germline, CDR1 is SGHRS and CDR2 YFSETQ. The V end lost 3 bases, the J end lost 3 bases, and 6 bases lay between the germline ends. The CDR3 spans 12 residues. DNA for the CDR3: TGCGCCAGCAGCTCCGACTACTATGGCTACACCTTC. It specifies CASSSDYYGYTF.

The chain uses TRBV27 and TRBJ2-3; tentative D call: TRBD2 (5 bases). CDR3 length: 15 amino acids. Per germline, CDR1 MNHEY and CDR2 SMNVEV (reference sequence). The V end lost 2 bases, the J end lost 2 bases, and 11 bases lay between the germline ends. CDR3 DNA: TGTGCCAGCAGTTTAGCCGGACTCCTCACAGATACGCAGTATTTT. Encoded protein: CASSLAGLLTDTQYF.

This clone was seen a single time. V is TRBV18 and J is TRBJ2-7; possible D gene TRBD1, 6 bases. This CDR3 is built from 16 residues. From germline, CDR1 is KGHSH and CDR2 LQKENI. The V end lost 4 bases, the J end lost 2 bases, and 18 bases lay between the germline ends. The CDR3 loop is CASSRRQATIAYEQYF. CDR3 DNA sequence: TGTGCCAGCTCACGGAGACAGGCTACGATAGCCTACGAGCAGTACTTC. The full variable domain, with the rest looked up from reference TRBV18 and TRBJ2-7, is NAGVMQNPRHLVRRRGQEARLRCSPMKGHSHVYWYRQLPEEGLKFMVYLQKENIIDESGMPKERFSAEFPKEGPSILRIQQVVRGDSAAYFCASSRRQATIAYEQYFGPGTRLTVT.

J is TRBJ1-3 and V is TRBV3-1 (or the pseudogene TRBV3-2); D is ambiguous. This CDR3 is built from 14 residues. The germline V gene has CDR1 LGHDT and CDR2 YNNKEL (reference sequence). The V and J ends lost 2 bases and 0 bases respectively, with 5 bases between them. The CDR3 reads CASSQIVSGNTIYF. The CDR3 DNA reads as TGTGCCAGCAGCCAAATTGTCTCTGGAAACACCATATATTTT.

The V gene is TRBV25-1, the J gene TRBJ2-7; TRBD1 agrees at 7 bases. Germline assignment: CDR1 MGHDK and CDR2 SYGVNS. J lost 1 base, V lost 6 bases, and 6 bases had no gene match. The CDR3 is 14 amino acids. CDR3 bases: TGTGCCAGCAGCGACAGGGAGTCATCCTACGAGCAGTACTTC. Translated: CASSDRESSYEQYF.

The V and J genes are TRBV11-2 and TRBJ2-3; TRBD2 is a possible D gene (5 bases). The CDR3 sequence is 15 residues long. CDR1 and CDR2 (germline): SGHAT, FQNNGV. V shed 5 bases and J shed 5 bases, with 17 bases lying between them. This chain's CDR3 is CASSLRRGRRDTQYF. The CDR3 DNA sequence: TGTGCCAGCAGCCTACGACGGGGAAGGAGAGATACGCAGTATTTT.

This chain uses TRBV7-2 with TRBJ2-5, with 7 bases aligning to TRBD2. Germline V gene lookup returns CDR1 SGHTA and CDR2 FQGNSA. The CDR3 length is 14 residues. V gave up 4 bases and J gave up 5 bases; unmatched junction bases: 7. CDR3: CASSSRFGGETQYF. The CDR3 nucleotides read TGTGCCAGCAGCTCGCGTTTCGGGGGGGAGACCCAGTACTTC.

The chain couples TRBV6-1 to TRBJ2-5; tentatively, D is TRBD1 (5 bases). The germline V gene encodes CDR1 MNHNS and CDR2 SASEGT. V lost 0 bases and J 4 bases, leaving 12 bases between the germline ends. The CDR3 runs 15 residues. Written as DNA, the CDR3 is TGTGCCAGCAGTGAAGCGCTTCAGGGCCGAGAGACCCAGTACTTC. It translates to CASSEALQGRETQYF.

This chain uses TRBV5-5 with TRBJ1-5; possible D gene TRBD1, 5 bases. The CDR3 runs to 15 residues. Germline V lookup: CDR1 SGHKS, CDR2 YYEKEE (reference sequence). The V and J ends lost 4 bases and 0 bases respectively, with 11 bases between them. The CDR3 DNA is TGTGCCAGCAGCAACGCAGGGTATAGCAATCAGCCCCAGCATTTT. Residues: CASSNAGYSNQPQHF.

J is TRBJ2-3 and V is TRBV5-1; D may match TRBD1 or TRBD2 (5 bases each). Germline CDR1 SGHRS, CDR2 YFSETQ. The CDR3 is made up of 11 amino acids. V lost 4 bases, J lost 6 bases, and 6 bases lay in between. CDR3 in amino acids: CASSEGDTQYF. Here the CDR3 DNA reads TGCGCCAGCAGCGAGGGGGATACGCAGTATTTT.